One and the same sample provided the 10 T cell receptor beta chains below, sequenced in a study of blood T cell repertoires in COVID-19. Assay: immunoSEQ multiplex PCR; the TCRdb copy retains only in-frame clones and omits some. The sample lists roughly 290,000 clones, 65% to 85% seen once, with about a sixth in the top ten. The sample comprised peripheral blood. The receptors were gathered from a person between 65 and 79 years old with COVID-19, enrolled during active disease.

V and J are TRBV5-1 and TRBJ2-7; possible D gene TRBD1, 5 bases. Deletions cut 0 bases from V and 0 bases from J, with 16 bases between. This CDR3 has 17 amino acids. Per the germline V gene, CDR1 is SGHRS and CDR2 is YFSETQ. CDR3 nucleotide sequence: TGCGCCAGCAGCTTGGCCATAGGGGCAGAAAACTCCTACGAGCAGTACTTC. It is translated as CASSLAIGAENSYEQYF.

The chain recombines TRBV11-2 with TRBJ1-4; D ambiguous. The CDR3 sequence is 15 residues long. The germline V gene has CDR1 SGHAT and CDR2 FQNNGV. V was cut by 0 bases and J by 11 bases, with 16 bases left in between. The CDR3 DNA reads TGTGCCAGCAGCTTAGATGTATTGAGGGTCGAGAAACTGTTTTTT. It yields the protein CASSLDVLRVEKLFF. Combining the CDR3 with reference TRBV11-2 and TRBJ1-4 gives the whole variable domain EAGVAQSPRYKIIEKRQSVAFWCNPISGHATLYWYQQILGQGPKLLIQFQNNGVVDDSQLPKDRFSAERLKGVDSTLKIQPAKLEDSAVYLCASSLDVLRVEKLFFGSGTQLSVL.

The V gene is TRBV5-5, the J gene TRBJ2-1; 9 bases line up with TRBD2. Germline values: CDR1 SGHKS, CDR2 YYEKEE (reference sequence). With 5 bases clipped from V and 4 bases from J, the junction kept 7 bases outside the gene matches. This CDR3 has 15 residues. Written as DNA, the CDR3 is TGTGCCAGCAGTTCTAGCGGGGACTTTTACAATGAGCAGTTCTTC. It codes for CASSSSGDFYNEQFF.

This chain uses TRBV15 with TRBJ1-4, with TRBD1 identical over 8 bases. Trimming removed 3 bases from V and 8 bases from J; junction bases left unmatched: 8. Germline CDR1 and CDR2: LNHNV and YYDKDF (reference sequence). This CDR3 has 15 amino acids. CDR3 loop: CATSRGGTGGEKLFF. CDR3 nucleotides: TGTGCCACCAGCAGGGGGGGGACAGGTGGAGAAAAACTGTTTTTT.

The chain combines TRBV29-1 with TRBJ1-4; the D gene is possibly TRBD1 (6 bases). The CDR3 runs 12 residues. The germline V gene has CDR1 SQVTM and CDR2 ANQGSEA. The CDR3 nucleotides read TGCGGCGGGGGGCGTTCCAATGAAAAACTGTTTTTT. Its translation is CGGGRSNEKLFF.

V usage is TRBV7-2 and J usage is TRBJ2-3; 8 nucleotides line up with TRBD2. The CDR3 loop spans 19 amino acids. The germline CDR1 and CDR2 sequences are SGHTA and FQGNSA. After removal of 2 bases from V and 4 bases from J, the junction contained 17 bases not matched to a gene. This chain's CDR3 is CASSLRDRRAGGVADTQYF. The CDR3, as DNA: TGTGCCAGCAGCTTAAGGGACCGCCGGGCGGGGGGCGTCGCAGATACGCAGTATTTT.

V gene TRBV3-1 (or the pseudogene TRBV3-2) combines with J gene TRBJ2-7; 11 bases match TRBD2. In germline, CDR1 is LGHDT, CDR2 YNNKEL (reference sequence). This CDR3 spans 15 amino acids. With V trimmed by 4 bases and J by 3 bases, 5 bases remained unmatched. CDR3 DNA: TGTGCCAGCAGCCTATACGGGACTAGCGGCTACGAGCAGTACTTC. It encodes CASSLYGTSGYEQYF.

This sequence joins TRBV7-8 and TRBJ1-1, with 8 bases identical to TRBD1. The CDR3 covers 15 residues. V lost 7 bases to trimming and J lost 1 base; unmatched junction nucleotides: 8. The germline V gene encodes CDR1 SGHVS and CDR2 FQNEAQ. The chain's CDR3 is CASTSNRGGNTEAFF. In DNA, the CDR3 is TGTGCCAGCACCTCAAACAGGGGGGGGAACACTGAAGCTTTCTTT.

The chain carries TRBV24-1 and TRBJ1-5; D call uncertain. The CDR3 length is 14 residues. Per the germline V gene, CDR1 is KGHDR and CDR2 is SFDVKD. Trimming removed 5 bases from V and 4 bases from J, with 11 bases in between. CDR3 amino acids: CATSGLDRNQPQHF. The CDR3 bases are TGTGCCACCAGTGGGCTAGATAGAAATCAGCCCCAGCATTTT.

The gene calls are TRBV28 and TRBJ1-4; no definite D call. Germline V CDR1 and CDR2: MDHEN, SYDVKM. Trimming took 5 bases from V and 0 from J, leaving 16 bases between them. The CDR3 contains 17 residues. The CDR3 bases are TGTGCCAGCAGTCCCGCCGGAAACAGTGCAACTAATGAAAAACTGTTTTTT. Encoded protein: CASSPAGNSATNEKLFF.